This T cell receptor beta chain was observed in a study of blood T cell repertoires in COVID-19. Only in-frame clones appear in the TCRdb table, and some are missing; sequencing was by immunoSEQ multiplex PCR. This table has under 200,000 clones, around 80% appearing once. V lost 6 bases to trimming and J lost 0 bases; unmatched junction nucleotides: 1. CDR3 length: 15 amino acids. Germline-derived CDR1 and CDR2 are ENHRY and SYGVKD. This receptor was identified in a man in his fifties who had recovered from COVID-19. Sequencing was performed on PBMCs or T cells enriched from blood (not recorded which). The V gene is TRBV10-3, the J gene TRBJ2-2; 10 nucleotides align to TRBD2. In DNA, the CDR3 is TGTGCCATCAGAGGACTAGCGGCGAACACCGGGGAGCTGTTTTTT. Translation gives CAIRGLAANTGELFF.